Presented here are 10 T cell receptor beta chains from one specimen sequenced in a study of T cell repertoires in cytomegalovirus infection. MiXCR was run by TCRdb on the reads, yielding one entry per CDR3 protein. The profile shows a few hundred thousand distinct CDR3 sequences, 40% of them singletons. Their recognized antigens are unknown. This specimen was cultured PBMCs, taken from culture after CMV antigen stimulation. Every receptor here comes from a human donor in good health (CMV status not recorded). Some clones in this sample may be carry-over from other donors' samples.

This clonotype was picked up many times. The gene calls are TRBV7-2 and TRBJ1-6, with D maybe TRBD1 (5 bases). This CDR3 is built from 14 residues. V was shortened by 4 bases and J by 4 bases, with 8 bases between the two germline ends. From germline, CDR1 is SGHTA and CDR2 FQGNSA. CDR3 nucleotide sequence: TGTGCCAGCAGCTCGGGGGGTTATAATTCACCCCTCCACTTT. It specifies CASSSGGYNSPLHF. Together with reference TRBV7-2 and TRBJ1-6, the CDR3 gives the full variable domain: GAGVSQSPSNKVTEKGKDVELRCDPISGHTALYWYRQSLGQGLEFLIYFQGNSAPDKSGLPSDRFSAERTGGSVSTLTIQRTQQEDSAVYLCASSSGGYNSPLHFGNGTRLTVT.

The rearrangement links TRBV11-2 to TRBJ2-2; the match to TRBD2 covers 8 bases. The CDR3 runs to 17 residues. Germline-derived CDR1 and CDR2 are SGHAT and FQNNGV. V lost 1 base, J lost 6 bases, and 10 bases stayed unmatched. DNA of the CDR3: TGTGCCAGCAGCTTAGGGGTCAGCGGGAGAGTCGCCGGGGAGCTGTTTTTT. Residues: CASSLGVSGRVAGELFF.

The CDR3 region is CASSIQGVTEAFF. The CDR3 DNA reads as TGTGCCAGTAGTATACAGGGGGTCACTGAAGCTTTCTTT. The V gene is TRBV19, the J gene TRBJ1-1; 7 bases agree with TRBD1. This CDR3 has 13 residues. Germline CDR1 reads LNHDA; CDR2 reads SQIVND (reference sequence). V was clipped by 2 bases and J by 4 bases; unmatched bases: 1.

The chain joins TRBV7-2 to TRBJ1-1; no definite D call. The CDR3 has 15 amino acids. In germline, CDR1 is SGHTA, CDR2 FQGNSA. The V gene lost 3 bases and the J gene lost 5 bases, with 16 bases spanning the gap. DNA of the CDR3: TGTGCCAGCAGCTTTTTGCCACCTCCGGGGACTGAAGCTTTCTTT. Translation gives CASSFLPPPGTEAFF.

This clonotype was found a few times. The chain joins TRBV7-2 to TRBJ2-7; no definite D call. This CDR3 contains 13 residues. Trimming took 5 bases from V and 2 from J, leaving 10 bases between them. The germline V gene has CDR1 SGHTA and CDR2 FQGNSA. CDR3 nucleotides: TGTGCCAGCAGCCCCAGAGTGGCCTACGAGCAGTACTTC. This gives the protein CASSPRVAYEQYF.

This clonotype was observed many times. This sequence joins TRBV7-2 and TRBJ1-3; a weak D match, TRBD1 (5 bases). The CDR3 runs 15 residues. CDR1 is SGHTA, CDR2 FQGNSA, per germline. The V end lost 5 bases, the J end lost 2 bases, and 13 bases lay between the germline ends. CDR3 loop: CASSQSVGPGNTIYF. The DNA for the CDR3 is TGTGCCAGCAGCCAGAGTGTGGGACCTGGAAACACCATATATTTT. The variable domain in full, with the rest retrieved from reference TRBV7-2 and TRBJ1-3, is GAGVSQSPSNKVTEKGKDVELRCDPISGHTALYWYRQSLGQGLEFLIYFQGNSAPDKSGLPSDRFSAERTGGSVSTLTIQRTQQEDSAVYLCASSQSVGPGNTIYFGEGSWLTVV.

This clonotype was seen a handful of times. The chain has TRBV7-2 and TRBJ2-5; D gene uncertain. Trimming shortened V by 2 bases and J by 5 bases, and 15 bases separated the two germline ends. Germline values: CDR1 SGHTA, CDR2 FQGNSA. The CDR3 loop spans 15 amino acids. The CDR3 here is CASSLFWESVETQYF. CDR3 bases: TGTGCCAGCAGCTTATTTTGGGAATCTGTGGAGACCCAGTACTTC.

This clonotype was counted once. The rearrangement links TRBV30 to TRBJ1-6, with D possibly matching TRBD1 (5 bases). CDR3 length: 18 residues. Per the germline V gene, CDR1 is GTSNPN and CDR2 is SVGIG (reference sequence). The V end was cut by 1 base, the J end by 3 bases, with 19 bases between. The CDR3 loop is CAWSGTKQAKSYNSPLHF. In DNA, the CDR3 is TGTGCCTGGAGTGGTACGAAACAGGCGAAGAGCTATAATTCACCCCTCCACTTT.

This sequence joins TRBV19 and TRBJ2-2; perhaps TRBD1 as D (6 bases). There are 14 residues in the CDR3. The germline V gene encodes CDR1 LNHDA and CDR2 SQIVND (reference sequence). Trimming took 6 bases from V and 5 from J, leaving 13 bases between them. CDR3 in DNA: TGTGCCAGTAGGAAAGACAGGCGGACCGGGGAGCTGTTTTTT. Protein sequence: CASRKDRRTGELFF.

In its sample, this clonotype was seen once. One end of the junction fails to match germline, which may point to a read error. This sequence joins TRBV27 and TRBJ2-7; TRBD2 matches at 11 bases. This CDR3 region has 16 residues. Germline lookup yields CDR1 MNHEY and CDR2 SMNVEV (reference sequence). CDR3 nucleotide sequence: TGTGCCAGCAGTTTCGGGACTAGCGGACGTCTCTACGAGCGGTACTTC. This sequence encodes CASSFGTSGRLYERYF.